This T cell receptor (beta chain) was recovered during a study of neurological immune-mediated disorders. At least ten counts were recorded for this clonotype. Its antigen is not known. Synthesis of cDNA was performed by 5'RACE using 10-nucleotide random UMIs. One entry per CDR3 protein results from TCRdb running MiXCR on the 5' RACE reads. The repertoire has 100,000 or so distinct CDR3 sequences, 3.5% to 4% of them found once; the top ten carry around 6%. Germline V gene lookup returns CDR1 ENHRY and CDR2 SYGVKD. CDR3 length: 17 residues. The V and J ends lost 0 bases and 0 bases respectively, with 9 bases between them. Unsorted libraries were prepared from 2 million PBMCs that had been stored at -80 C. Findings of the study overall: The multiple sclerosis repertoire cluster was associated with no clinical or MRI feature. One related-CDR3 cluster, identified by phylogenetic grouping, held the repertoires of 18 of 34 multiple sclerosis patients and was a possible signature.

The origin of this receptor is a woman under 30 with multiple sclerosis. The chain has TRBV10-3 and TRBJ1-6; D unclear. Input material: PBMCs. The CDR3 DNA is TGTGCCATCAGTGAGTCGAATGTGAGCTCCTATAATTCACCCCTCCACTTT. Translating gives CAISESNVSSYNSPLHF.